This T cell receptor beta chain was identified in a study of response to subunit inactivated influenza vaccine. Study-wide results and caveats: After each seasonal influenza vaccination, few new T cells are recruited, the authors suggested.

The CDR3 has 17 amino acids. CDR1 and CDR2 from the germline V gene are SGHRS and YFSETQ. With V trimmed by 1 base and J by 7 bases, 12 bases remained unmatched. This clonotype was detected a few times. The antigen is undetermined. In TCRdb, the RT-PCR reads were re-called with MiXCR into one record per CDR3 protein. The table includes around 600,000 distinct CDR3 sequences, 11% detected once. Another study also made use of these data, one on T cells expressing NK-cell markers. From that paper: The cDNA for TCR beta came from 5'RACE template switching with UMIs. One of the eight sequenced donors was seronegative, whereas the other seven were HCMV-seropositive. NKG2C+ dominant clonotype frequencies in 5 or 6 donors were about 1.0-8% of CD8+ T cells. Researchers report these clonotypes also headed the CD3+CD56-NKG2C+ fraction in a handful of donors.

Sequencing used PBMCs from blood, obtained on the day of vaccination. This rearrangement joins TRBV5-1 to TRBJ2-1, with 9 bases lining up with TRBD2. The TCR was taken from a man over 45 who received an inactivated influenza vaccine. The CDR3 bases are TGCGCCAGCAGCTTGAATTCGCGGCTAGCGGGAATAAATGAGCAGTTCTTC. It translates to CASSLNSRLAGINEQFF.